This is a list of T cell receptor beta chains from one sample in a study of graft-versus-host responses after intestinal transplantation. No antigen has been assigned to these receptors. The repertoire was sequenced with immunoSEQ multiplex PCR; TCRdb's copy has only in-frame clones and lacks some. This table holds under 150,000 clones, less than 95% found once. The sequenced sample was unstimulated CD4+ T cells sorted from spleen or lymph node cells, obtained before intestinal transplant. These receptors were taken from a human donor who received an intestinal transplant. CDR3s include the opening cysteine and the closing phenylalanine or tryptophan. The D gene is left open where the match is weak. Size is stated for part of the rows, as once, few or many counts, or as a class when the clone is expanded.

clone size: NA; D gene: TRBD2; V gene: TRBV2; CDR3 length: 20; J gene: TRBJ2-2; CDR3 protein: CASSEALLAGGMANTGELFF; CDR3 DNA: TGTGCCAGCAGTGAAGCGCTACTAGCGGGAGGTATGGCGAACACCGGGGAGCTGTTTTTT
clone size: once; D gene: NA; V gene: TRBV18; CDR3 length: 14; J gene: TRBJ2-7; CDR3 protein: CASSPRGGPYEQYF; CDR3 DNA: TGTGCCAGCTCACCACGTGGAGGACCCTACGAGCAGTACTTC
clone size: NA; D gene: NA; V gene: TRBV19; CDR3 length: 14; J gene: TRBJ2-1; CDR3 protein: CASSIERSYNEQFF; CDR3 DNA: TGTGCCAGTAGTATCGAGAGATCCTACAATGAGCAGTTCTTC
clone size: NA; D gene: TRBD2; V gene: TRBV4-3; CDR3 length: 15; J gene: TRBJ2-3; CDR3 protein: CASSQSGGATDTQYF; CDR3 DNA: TGCGCCAGCAGCCAATCCGGGGGGGCCACAGATACGCAGTATTTT
clone size: NA; D gene: NA; V gene: TRBV30; CDR3 length: 11; J gene: TRBJ2-7; CDR3 protein: CAWRGAYEQYF; CDR3 DNA: TGTGCCTGGAGAGGGGCCTACGAGCAGTACTTC
clone size: NA; D gene: NA; V gene: TRBV7-6; CDR3 length: 15; J gene: TRBJ2-2; CDR3 protein: CASSLAAYGSGELFF; CDR3 DNA: TGTGCCAGCAGCTTAGCCGCCTACGGGAGCGGGGAGCTGTTTTTT
clone size: NA; D gene: NA; V gene: TRBV9; CDR3 length: 15; J gene: TRBJ1-2; CDR3 protein: CASSEGVVTPYGYTF; CDR3 DNA: TGTGCCAGCAGCGAGGGGGTAGTGACTCCTTATGGCTACACCTTC
clone size: NA; D gene: NA; V gene: TRBV28; CDR3 length: 13; J gene: TRBJ1-5; CDR3 protein: CASTVQRSQPQHF; CDR3 DNA: TGTGCCAGCACGGTCCAGAGGTCTCAGCCCCAGCATTTT
clone size: NA; D gene: NA; V gene: TRBV7-9; CDR3 length: 14; J gene: TRBJ2-3; CDR3 protein: CASSSLQYTDTQYF; CDR3 DNA: TGTGCCAGCAGCTCCCTTCAGTACACAGATACGCAGTATTTT
clone size: once; D gene: NA; V gene: TRBV6-5; CDR3 length: 14; J gene: TRBJ1-1; CDR3 protein: CASSYSSQNTEAFF; CDR3 DNA: TGTGCCAGCAGTTACTCGAGCCAGAACACTGAAGCTTTCTTT
clone size: NA; D gene: NA; V gene: TRBV5-8; CDR3 length: 11; J gene: TRBJ2-1; CDR3 protein: CASSQYNEQFF; CDR3 DNA: TGTGCCAGCAGTCAATACAATGAGCAGTTCTTC
clone size: NA; D gene: TRBD1; V gene: TRBV29-1; CDR3 length: 16; J gene: TRBJ2-3; CDR3 protein: CSTTPGGQGVTDTQYF; CDR3 DNA: TGCAGCACCACCCCGGGGGGACAGGGAGTAACAGATACGCAGTATTTT
clone size: NA; D gene: TRBD1; V gene: TRBV5-1; CDR3 length: 12; J gene: TRBJ1-2; CDR3 protein: CASSLGQGGYTF; CDR3 DNA: TGCGCCAGCAGCTTGGGACAGGGAGGCTACACCTTC
clone size: NA; D gene: NA; V gene: TRBV27; CDR3 length: 15; J gene: TRBJ1-2; CDR3 protein: CASSPERGLNYGYTF; CDR3 DNA: TGTGCCAGCAGTCCCGAACGGGGACTTAACTATGGCTACACCTTC
clone size: NA; D gene: TRBD2; V gene: TRBV6-5; CDR3 length: 15; J gene: TRBJ2-5; CDR3 protein: CASSTGTSGQETQYF; CDR3 DNA: TGTGCCAGCAGTACCGGGACTAGCGGACAAGAGACCCAGTACTTC
clone size: NA; D gene: NA; V gene: TRBV5-6; CDR3 length: 15; J gene: TRBJ1-2; CDR3 protein: CASSFAGRQKSGYTF; CDR3 DNA: TGTGCCAGCAGCTTTGCGGGACGGCAGAAATCCGGCTACACCTTC
clone size: NA; D gene: TRBD2; V gene: TRBV9; CDR3 length: 15; J gene: TRBJ2-3; CDR3 protein: CASSVRRGGTDTQYF; CDR3 DNA: TGTGCCAGCAGCGTACGGCGGGGGGGCACAGATACGCAGTATTTT
clone size: NA; D gene: TRBD1; V gene: TRBV4-1; CDR3 length: 19; J gene: TRBJ1-6; CDR3 protein: CASSQHRDRGNAYNSPLHF; CDR3 DNA: TGCGCCAGCAGCCAACACCGGGACAGGGGGAATGCCTATAATTCACCCCTCCACTTT
clone size: NA; D gene: TRBD2; V gene: TRBV9; CDR3 length: 15; J gene: TRBJ2-5; CDR3 protein: CASSETSGVSGTQYF; CDR3 DNA: TGTGCCAGCAGCGAAACTAGCGGGGTCTCCGGGACCCAGTACTTC